This entry describes one TCR beta chain. Germline values: CDR1 MNHEY, CDR2 SVGAGI. The CDR3 loop spans 14 amino acids. Trimming shortened V by 7 bases and J by 5 bases, and 17 bases separated the two germline ends. The data stem from a study of blood T cell repertoires in COVID-19. The overall study: The United States, Italy and Spain supplied acute and convalescent COVID-19 samples. PBMCs, B-cell-depleted T cells, or T cells were the source of the cDNA or gDNA that made up the material.

Methods used by the authors: Amplification of reference gene primers provided the estimated nucleated cell counts. The repertoire was sequenced with immunoSEQ multiplex PCR; TCRdb's copy has only in-frame clones and lacks some. D and trimming were read from the DNA, whereas the V and J calls and clone size are those reported in that table. Among 290,000 or so clones, roughly 92% were seen once, and the ten largest hold about 2%. The Seattle site enrolled patients during active infection and followed them longitudinally. Sequencing used peripheral blood. The sequence was collected from a woman aged 25 to 39 with COVID-19, enrolled during active disease. The genes are TRBV6-5 and TRBJ1-2; D perhaps matches TRBD1 (5 bases). CDR3 sequence: CASTADRTSYGYTF. The DNA for the CDR3 is TGTGCCAGCACCGCCGACAGAACCTCTTATGGCTACACCTTC.